These 16 T cell receptor beta chains originate from one sample sequenced in a study of beta chain features in type 1 diabetes. Investigators reverse transcribed all isolated RNA, so they sequenced expressed TCRB transcripts. Clones were sequenced by immunoSEQ multiplex PCR, and TCRdb holds only the in-frame ones, with some missing. The data hold about half a million clones, with about 10% observed a single time. The source material was naive CD4+ T cells from blood. These receptors came from a young woman in good health.

In this sample, this clone turned up a few times. The gene calls are TRBV6-4 and TRBJ2-4; D is perhaps TRBD1 or TRBD2 (5 bases each). CDR3 size: 14 residues. With 2 bases removed from V and 5 bases from J, the gap between germline ends came to 10 bases. From germline, CDR1 is MRHNA and CDR2 SNTAGT. CDR3 DNA sequence: TGTGCCAGCAGTGACGGCATGGGGGAAAACATTCAGTACTTC. It is translated as CASSDGMGENIQYF.

This clone has only a few counts. Written as DNA, the CDR3 is TGTGCCAGCAGCTCGAGACTAGCGGGAGACCACGAGCAGTACTTC. It codes for CASSSRLAGDHEQYF. The V call is TRBV7-2, the J call TRBJ2-7, with 12 positions matching TRBD2. The germline gives CDR1 SGHTA, CDR2 FQGNSA. V shed 4 bases, J shed 5 bases, and the junction held 6 bases outside the gene matches. This CDR3 contains 15 residues.

This clone showed up many times. The rearrangement uses TRBV29-1 and TRBJ2-3; maybe TRBD2 (5 bases). The length of the CDR3 is 13 residues. Germline lookup yields CDR1 SQVTM and CDR2 ANQGSEA. V dropped 7 bases and J dropped 4 bases, with 15 bases sitting between them. This CDR3 is CSGGLAGADTQYF. CDR3 bases: TGCAGCGGAGGACTCGCCGGCGCAGATACGCAGTATTTT.

The chain has TRBV7-9 and TRBJ2-6; D is unresolved. The CDR3 is 15 amino acids. The germline V and J ends were trimmed by 4 bases and 0 bases, with 7 bases remaining between them. Germline loops: CDR1 SEHNR, CDR2 FQNEAQ (reference sequence). CDR3 sequence reads: CASSSTNSGANVLTF. The CDR3 nucleotides read TGTGCCAGCAGCTCCACAAACTCTGGGGCCAACGTCCTGACTTTC.

The chain carries TRBV5-6 and TRBJ2-1; no reliable D call. Germline CDR1 reads SGHDT; CDR2 reads YYEEEE. The CDR3 sequence is 13 residues long. The ends were cut back, 7 bases at V and 6 bases at J, with 14 bases in the middle. The chain's CDR3 is CASSGRSTNEQFF. In nucleotides, the CDR3 is TGTGCCAGCTCCGGACGGAGCACCAATGAGCAGTTCTTC.

The rearrangement links TRBV7-2 to TRBJ2-3, with D unclear. Germline CDR1 reads SGHTA; CDR2 reads FQGNSA. Trimming took 5 bases from V and 5 from J, leaving 17 bases between them. The length of the CDR3 is 15 residues. Written as DNA, the CDR3 is TGTGCCAGCAGCCCTGTTCGGGTCAAGGTAGATACGCAGTATTTT. It encodes CASSPVRVKVDTQYF.

The chain uses TRBV9 and TRBJ1-1, with D unclear. There are 14 residues in the CDR3. V was pared by 0 bases and J by 4 bases, with 10 bases between. In germline, CDR1 is SGDLS, CDR2 YYNGEE. The CDR3 here is CASSVDGMGTEAFF. CDR3 in DNA: TGTGCCAGCAGCGTAGACGGGATGGGCACTGAAGCTTTCTTT.

There are a few counts of this clone. This chain links TRBV15 with TRBJ1-5; 8 bases agree with TRBD1. Germline CDR1 and CDR2: LNHNV and YYDKDF (reference sequence). The trim removed 4 bases at V and 4 bases at J, leaving 15 bases unmatched. The CDR3 consists of 18 residues. In DNA, the CDR3 is TGTGCCACCAGCACCGGACAGGGTAAGGGGTTGTGGAATCAGCCCCAGCATTTT. Protein: CATSTGQGKGLWNQPQHF.

This clone occurred a few times. The sample carries other DNA sequences with the same CDR3. V is TRBV7-9 and J is TRBJ1-1; D is unclear. The CDR3 is 14 residues long. Germline CDR1 and CDR2: SEHNR and FQNEAQ (reference sequence). Trimming shortened V by 1 base and J by 0 bases, and 6 bases separated the two germline ends. Here the CDR3 reads CASSLEVMNTEAFF. The CDR3 nucleotides read TGTGCCAGCAGCTTAGAGGTAATGAACACTGAAGCTTTCTTT.

In its sample, this clone was seen a few times. The genes are TRBV14 and TRBJ1-1, with D maybe TRBD1 (5 bases). The length of the CDR3 is 14 residues. V was clipped by 2 bases and J by 4 bases, with 11 bases between them. The V gene's germline CDR1 is SGHDN and CDR2 FVKESK. The CDR3 DNA sequence: TGTGCCAGCAGCCAAAGGGGTCGGAGCACTGAAGCTTTCTTT. Protein product: CASSQRGRSTEAFF.

This clone was detected a few times. The chain is built from TRBV6-1 and TRBJ2-7; D is unresolved. Between the trimmed V and J ends, which lost 1 base and 3 bases, there was a span of 4 bases. Germline V gene sequence: CDR1 MNHNS, CDR2 SASEGT. This CDR3 is built from 12 residues. CDR3 amino acids: CASSEGFYEQYV. In DNA, the CDR3 is TGTGCCAGCAGTGAAGGTTTCTACGAGCAGTACGTC.

This clone occurred a few times. Relative to the germline gene, one junction end is altered; a read error may explain this. The CDR3 sequence: CASSQGLMPLSF. In DNA form, the CDR3 reads TGCGCCAGCAGCCAAGGTCTTATGCCTTTAAGCTTT. The chain is built from TRBV4-1 and TRBJ1-4; no clear D gene. Germline V CDR1 and CDR2: MGHRA, YSYEKL. The CDR3 is 12 residues long.

The gene calls are TRBV7-2 and TRBJ2-5, with 11 nucleotides matching TRBD1. The trim removed 5 bases at V and 5 bases at J, leaving 7 bases unmatched. The CDR3 spans 15 residues. Germline CDR1 is SGHTA and CDR2 is FQGNSA. The CDR3 here is CASSLGQGAQETQYF. In nucleotides, the CDR3 is TGTGCCAGCAGCCTAGGACAGGGGGCGCAGGAGACCCAGTACTTC.

This clone has more than one count but fewer than ten. This sequence joins TRBV28 and TRBJ2-2; D is possibly TRBD1 (6 bases). This CDR3 comprises 13 residues. Germline V gene sequence: CDR1 MDHEN, CDR2 SYDVKM. Trimming stripped 5 bases from V and 5 bases from J, with 9 bases between. The CDR3 DNA sequence: TGTGCCAGCAGTAACAGGGCGACCGGGGAGCTGTTTTTT. Its translation is CASSNRATGELFF. Looking up the rest from reference TRBV28 and TRBJ2-2 gives the full variable domain: DVKVTQSSRYLVKRTGEKVFLECVQDMDHENMFWYRQDPGLGLRLIYFSYDVKMKEKGDIPEGYSVSREKKERFSLILESASTNQTSMYLCASSNRATGELFFGEGSRLTVL.

The chain is built from TRBV5-8 and TRBJ1-5; no reliable D call. Trimming pared 3 bases from V and 7 bases from J, leaving 11 bases between. CDR3 length: 13 amino acids. CDR1 is SGHTS, CDR2 YDEGEE, per germline. DNA of the CDR3: TGTGCCAGCAGCTCCGCTGTTGGGCAGCCCCAGCATTTT. This sequence encodes CASSSAVGQPQHF.

This clone came up a few times. Additional DNA sequences in this sample encode the identical CDR3. The V gene is TRBV18, the J gene TRBJ1-1; D might be TRBD1 (5 bases). Germline CDR1 reads KGHSH; CDR2 reads LQKENI. This CDR3 has 15 amino acids. V lost 3 bases to trimming and J lost 0 bases, with 11 bases between them. The CDR3 DNA is TGTGCCAGCTCACCTGGCCAGGGCATGAACACTGAAGCTTTCTTT. As protein: CASSPGQGMNTEAFF.